The next 20 T cell receptor beta chains were all read from a single sample in a study of T-cell memory formation after mild COVID-19. TCRdb fed the 5' RACE reads into MiXCR, producing one record per CDR3 protein. The data hold 120,000 or so distinct CDR3 sequences, with approximately 15% observed a single time. Sequencing used PBMCs or a T cell subset sorted from them (not recorded which). Receptor source: a man younger than 35 who had mild COVID-19 (a few samples of this study predate the infection). Cell type and time point are not known.

This clonotype showed up just a few times. The V and J genes are TRBV12-3 or TRBV12-4 and TRBJ2-7, with D unresolved. V was clipped by 7 bases and J by 2 bases, with 9 bases between them. The CDR3 is 12 amino acids. The CDR3 loop reads CASTASPYEQYF. In nucleotides, the CDR3 is TGTGCCAGCACGGCCAGCCCCTACGAGCAGTACTTC.

This clonotype turned up a few times. V gene TRBV14 combines with J gene TRBJ2-5; D remains ambiguous. The CDR3 totals 13 residues. Per germline, CDR1 SGHDN and CDR2 FVKESK. Trimming stripped 5 bases from V and 5 bases from J, with 12 bases between. In nucleotides, the CDR3 is TGTGCCAGCAGCGTGACCCGGCGGGAGACCCAGTACTTC. Its translation: CASSVTRRETQYF.

This clonotype was counted a few times. The chain employs TRBV6-5 and TRBJ2-5; the D gene is possibly TRBD2 (6 bases). Germline assignment: CDR1 MNHEY and CDR2 SVGAGI. This CDR3 is built from 13 residues. V gave up 6 bases and J gave up 2 bases, with 10 bases separating them. In nucleotides, the CDR3 is TGTGCCAGCAGGGGAAGCGGGCAAGAGACCCAGTACTTC. Protein: CASRGSGQETQYF.

This clonotype has more than one count but fewer than ten. The chain recombines TRBV7-2 with TRBJ2-5, with D perhaps assigned TRBD1 or TRBD2 (6 bases each). The V and J ends lost 5 bases and 4 bases respectively, with 14 bases between them. The CDR3 length is 14 residues. Germline V gives CDR1 SGHTA, CDR2 FQGNSA. The CDR3: CASSETGGLETQYF. In DNA form, the CDR3 reads TGTGCCAGCAGCGAGACCGGGGGCCTAGAGACCCAGTACTTC.

This clonotype appeared a few times. The chain links TRBV12-3 or TRBV12-4 to TRBJ2-2, with D perhaps assigned TRBD1 or TRBD2 (6 bases each). The V and J ends lost 4 bases and 7 bases respectively, with 10 bases between them. The CDR3 sequence is 13 residues long. The DNA for the CDR3 is TGTGCCAGCAGTTCGGGGGCGGGCGGGGAGCTGTTTTTT. Protein sequence: CASSSGAGGELFF.

This clonotype was seen a few times. The chain is built from TRBV5-1 and TRBJ2-7; 13 nucleotides agree with TRBD2. J was trimmed by 2 bases and V by 4 bases; bases with no gene match: 6. Germline assignment: CDR1 SGHRS and CDR2 YFSETQ. There are 16 residues in the CDR3. The CDR3 DNA reads TGCGCCAGCAGCCCCCTTACTAGCGGGGGGGCCTACGAGCAGTACTTC. Encoded protein: CASSPLTSGGAYEQYF. Full variable domain (outside the CDR3, taken from reference TRBV5-1 and TRBJ2-7): KAGVTQTPRYLIKTRGQQVTLSCSPISGHRSVSWYQQTPGQGLQFLFEYFSETQRNKGNFPGRFSGRQFSNSRSEMNVSTLELGDSALYLCASSPLTSGGAYEQYFGPGTRLTVT.

The chain recombines TRBV3-1 with TRBJ1-6; unclear D gene. V lost 1 base and J 5 bases, leaving 3 bases between the germline ends. Looked up from germline, CDR1 is LGHDT and CDR2 is YNNKEL (reference sequence). The CDR3 runs to 13 residues. The CDR3 coding sequence is TGTGCCAGCAGCCAAGCCAATAATTCACCCCTCCACTTT. Translating gives CASSQANNSPLHF.

This sequence joins TRBV6-5 and TRBJ2-7; D is unresolved. This CDR3 comprises 17 residues. V was pared by 0 bases and J by 0 bases, with 15 bases between. Germline CDR1 MNHEY, CDR2 SVGAGI. The CDR3 sequence: CASSYSSAEASSYEQYF. The CDR3 bases are TGTGCCAGCAGTTACTCGTCCGCCGAGGCCAGCTCCTACGAGCAGTACTTC.

This clonotype was seen at least ten times. This chain joins TRBV20-1 and TRBJ2-1; D is undetermined. The CDR3 contains 14 residues. Germline V gene sequence: CDR1 DFQATT, CDR2 SNEGSKA (reference sequence). V lost 3 bases and J lost 7, with 16 bases in between. CDR3 in amino acids: CSASIPAQRNEQFF. The DNA of the CDR3 is TGCAGTGCTAGTATCCCAGCCCAACGGAATGAGCAGTTCTTC.

The rearrangement uses TRBV10-3 and TRBJ1-5; weak D call: TRBD1 (5 bases). V gave up 6 bases and J gave up 0 bases, with 12 bases separating them. Germline lookup yields CDR1 ENHRY and CDR2 SYGVKD. There are 15 residues in the CDR3. CDR3 protein: CAIRQGLNSNQPQHF. CDR3 in DNA: TGTGCCATCAGGCAGGGACTTAATAGCAATCAGCCCCAGCATTTT.

There are a few counts of this clonotype. V and J are TRBV18 and TRBJ2-2; D gene unclear. Trimming took off 1 base at V and 6 bases at J, with 9 bases between the two ends. This CDR3 comprises 14 residues. Germline loops: CDR1 KGHSH, CDR2 LQKENI. The CDR3 region is CASSPQVLPGELFF. CDR3 bases: TGTGCCAGCTCACCACAAGTTCTTCCCGGGGAGCTGTTTTTT.

This clonotype was seen repeatedly, ten times or more. The chain joins TRBV3-1 to TRBJ2-3, with D tentatively TRBD1 (6 bases). This CDR3 region has 16 residues. V lost 1 base and J 11 bases, leaving 22 bases between the germline ends. The germline gives CDR1 LGHDT, CDR2 YNNKEL (reference sequence). The CDR3: CASSQVSLRQAQGQYF. Here the CDR3 DNA reads TGTGCCAGCAGCCAAGTTTCACTTCGACAGGCCCAGGGGCAGTATTTT.

The chain combines TRBV7-2 with TRBJ2-6; D is perhaps TRBD2 (5 bases). The germline V and J ends were trimmed by 2 bases and 17 bases, with 10 bases remaining between them. CDR1 is SGHTA, CDR2 FQGNSA, per germline. The CDR3 is made up of 11 amino acids. The CDR3 nucleotides read TGTGCCAGCAGCTTACGAGGGCCCTTGACTTTC. Its protein product is CASSLRGPLTF.

The chain employs TRBV27 and TRBJ2-7; D possibly uses TRBD1 or TRBD2 (5 bases each). The CDR3 length is 14 residues. Germline V gives CDR1 MNHEY, CDR2 SMNVEV (reference sequence). Trimming left V 6 bases short and J 3 bases short, with 15 bases between. CDR3 in amino acids: CASRKPGPSYEQYF. CDR3 coding DNA: TGTGCCAGCAGAAAACCGGGACCGAGCTACGAGCAGTACTTC.

V is TRBV18 and J is TRBJ1-3; possibly TRBD1 for D (5 bases). Germline values: CDR1 KGHSH, CDR2 LQKENI. The ends were cut back, 3 bases at V and 0 bases at J, with 12 bases in the middle. CDR3 length: 16 residues. CDR3 DNA: TGTGCCAGCTCACCGCCCGACAGCCGCTCTGGAAACACCATATATTTT. This sequence encodes CASSPPDSRSGNTIYF.

This clonotype was picked up a small number of times. The rearrangement joins TRBV10-3 to TRBJ1-2, with D perhaps TRBD1 (5 bases). V gave up 4 bases and J gave up 0 bases, with 6 bases separating them. Germline V lookup: CDR1 ENHRY, CDR2 SYGVKD. The CDR3 length is 13 residues. This chain's CDR3 is CAISGQTNYGYTF. The CDR3 DNA reads TGTGCCATCAGTGGACAGACTAACTATGGCTACACCTTC.

V and J are TRBV20-1 and TRBJ2-1; D possibly corresponds to TRBD2 (6 bases). Germline values: CDR1 DFQATT, CDR2 SNEGSKA (reference sequence). V gave up 1 base and J gave up 7 bases, with 23 bases separating them. This CDR3 contains 17 residues. CDR3 protein: CSARGSGPGRRVNEQFF. In DNA, the CDR3 is TGCAGTGCTAGAGGCAGCGGGCCAGGGAGGCGGGTGAATGAGCAGTTCTTC.

CDR3 nucleotide sequence: TGTGCCAGCAGCACCTACGGGACGCAGACTAGCGGGGGGGCCACGCAGTTCTTC. Its translation: CASSTYGTQTSGGATQFF. This sequence joins TRBV27 and TRBJ2-1; 14 nucleotides agree with TRBD2. The V and J ends lost 6 bases and 12 bases, in that order; junction bases with no gene match: 19. There are 18 residues in the CDR3. Germline V gene data show CDR1 as MNHEY and CDR2 as SMNVEV (reference sequence).

The J gene is TRBJ2-3, the V gene TRBV29-1; D might be TRBD1 or TRBD2, each matching 5 bases. Germline assignment: CDR1 SQVTM and CDR2 ANQGSEA. V was cut by 4 bases and J by 2 bases, with 10 bases left in between. CDR3 length: 13 residues. CDR3 DNA sequence: TGCAGCGTTGCCTGGGGGTCCACAGATACGCAGTATTTT. Its translation: CSVAWGSTDTQYF.

This clonotype was counted between two and nine times. This chain joins TRBV24-1 and TRBJ2-3; 8 bases fit TRBD1. This CDR3 contains 15 residues. With V trimmed by 3 bases and J by 3 bases, 4 bases remained unmatched. Germline V gene data show CDR1 as KGHDR and CDR2 as SFDVKD. CDR3 bases: TGTGCCACCAGTGATCTCGGACAGGGAACAGATACGCAGTATTTT. It specifies CATSDLGQGTDTQYF.